The rows below give T cell receptor beta chains drawn from one sample of a study of blood T cell repertoires in COVID-19. Assay: immunoSEQ multiplex PCR; the TCRdb copy retains only in-frame clones and omits some. The repertoire holds just over 300,000 clones, with around nine tenths as singletons. Sequenced material: peripheral blood. These receptor sequences come from a woman aged 25-40 years with COVID-19, enrolled during active disease. CDR3s include the opening cysteine and the closing phenylalanine or tryptophan. Each record gives: J gene, V gene, D gene, clone size, CDR3 protein, CDR3 DNA. D genes are given only for firm matches. Expanded clones are given a class, and other clones once, few, many or no size at all.

TRBJ1-6	TRBV6-1	TRBD1	-	CASSEGDRVFLNSPLHF	TGTGCCAGCAGTGAAGGGGACAGGGTATTTTTGAATTCACCCCTCCACTTT
TRBJ1-2	TRBV6-5	TRBD1	-	CASSRTGVDGYTF	TGTGCCAGCAGCCGTACAGGGGTGGATGGCTACACCTTC
TRBJ1-2	TRBV7-6	-	-	CASSLGREAGGRNYGYTF	TGTGCCAGCAGCTTAGGACGGGAAGCGGGGGGACGGAACTATGGCTACACCTTC
TRBJ2-5	TRBV20-1	TRBD2	once	CSASGASGAFQETQYF	TGCAGTGCTAGTGGCGCTAGCGGGGCATTCCAAGAGACCCAGTACTTC
TRBJ1-6	TRBV20-1	-	-	CSASAGAIYNSPLHF	TGCAGTGCTAGTGCAGGGGCGATCTATAATTCACCCCTCCACTTT
TRBJ1-2	TRBV19	TRBD1	-	CASSTGRDRVTHGYTF	TGTGCCAGTAGTACGGGCCGGGACAGGGTCACGCATGGCTACACCTTC
TRBJ2-1	TRBV10-3	TRBD2	-	CAISEFGLAGKQFF	TGTGCCATCAGTGAGTTCGGACTAGCGGGCAAGCAGTTCTTC
TRBJ1-1	TRBV5-1	-	-	CASSLVTGLGNTEAFF	TGCGCCAGCAGCTTGGTAACGGGGTTAGGCAACACTGAAGCTTTCTTT
TRBJ1-2	TRBV5-5	-	-	CASSLSDTYGYTF	TGTGCCAGCAGCTTGTCGGACACCTATGGCTACACCTTC
TRBJ1-5	TRBV6-2/TRBV6-3	-	once	CASSYFSSGQPQHF	TGTGCCAGCAGTTACTTCTCCTCGGGGCAGCCCCAGCATTTT
TRBJ2-3	TRBV6-2/TRBV6-3	TRBD1	-	CASSLRRGTGIDTQYF	TGTGCCAGCAGCCTAAGACGCGGGACAGGGATAGATACGCAGTATTTT
TRBJ2-3	TRBV7-3	TRBD2	-	CASSSRTSGSVDTQYF	TGTGCCAGCAGCTCAAGGACTAGCGGCAGCGTAGATACGCAGTATTTT
TRBJ2-7	TRBV6-5	-	few	CASSYGGSLSYEQYF	TGTGCCAGCAGTTACGGCGGCTCGCTATCCTACGAGCAGTACTTC
TRBJ1-5	TRBV11-2	-	-	CASSLVSRNQPQHF	TGTGCCAGCAGCTTAGTTAGCAGAAATCAGCCCCAGCATTTT
TRBJ1-1	TRBV11-3	-	-	CASSLDAGNTEAFF	TGTGCCAGCAGCTTAGATGCAGGGAACACTGAAGCTTTCTTT